This record looks at one T cell receptor beta chain sequence and its context. The antigen is unknown. At a deep level, the assay was run. For each subset, genomic DNA was distributed in equal portions over several immunoSEQ plates. Using immunoSEQ multiplex PCR, the repertoire was profiled, and TCRdb retains in-frame clones only, with some absent. The table has some 740,000 clones, 92% seen once; the top ten hold about 25%. The CDR3 consists of 13 residues. The V gene lost 1 base and the J gene lost 7 bases, with 10 bases spanning the gap. CDR1 and CDR2 (germline): SGHTA, FQGTGA. This specimen belongs to a study of shared clonotypes between healthy human individuals. CD45RO-negative, CCR7-positively selected cells formed the naive CD8 fraction, excluding terminally differentiated effector memory CD45RA+ cells. Adult Caucasians living in Nashville, Tennessee made up all of the donors. Study findings and constraints: Rarefaction revealed incomplete sorted-subset sequencing despite large depth.

This TCR derives from a man younger than 45 in good health. The chain employs TRBV7-3 and TRBJ2-5; D may match TRBD1 or TRBD2 (6 bases each). Sequencing was performed on naive CD8+ T cells sorted from blood. This CDR3 is CASSLREGGTQYF. CDR3 DNA sequence: TGTGCCAGCAGCTTAAGAGAGGGGGGGACCCAGTACTTC.